Described below is a single T cell receptor beta chain sequence and its context. Its antigen is currently unknown. This sample was taken from a study of cytomegalovirus exposure and HLA in healthy donors. Findings and limits, study-wide: The study had only CMV serostatus as immune exposure information.

V lost 7 bases and J lost 4, with 10 bases in between. This CDR3 is built from 12 residues. Germline CDR1 reads ENHRY; CDR2 reads SYGVKD. Use of 60 Vbeta and 13 Jbeta primers characterized the PCR. The assay was immunoSEQ multiplex PCR, and TCRdb's table has in-frame clones only and misses some. The data contain under 150,000 clones, 75% to 85% of them singletons. This rearrangement joins TRBV10-3 to TRBJ1-1; weak D call: TRBD1 (6 bases). What was sequenced was PBMCs. The TCR originated in a male donor in good health and CMV-seronegative. The CDR3 is CAITQTGTEAFF. The CDR3, as DNA: TGTGCCATCACCCAGACAGGCACTGAAGCTTTCTTT.